These 30 T cell receptor beta chains share one sample of origin, sequenced in a study of memory CD4+ T cells and cytomegalovirus serostatus. The sort gate was single viable CD3+CD4+CD8-CD45RO+ cells for memory CD4+ T cells. The data were produced by immunoSEQ multiplex PCR, yet TCRdb's version contains in-frame clones alone and is incomplete. The data hold about 82,000 clones, with 65% to 85% observed a single time. The sequenced material came from memory CD4+ T cells from blood. The receptors come from an adult in good health and CMV-seronegative.

V gene TRBV5-4 combines with J gene TRBJ1-1, with a possible D match to TRBD1 (5 bases). The CDR3 is made up of 16 amino acids. Trimming removed 4 bases at V and 1 base at J, with 17 bases between. Germline V gene data show CDR1 as SGHNT and CDR2 as YYREEE (reference sequence). CDR3 sequence reads: CASSPWGIKGNTEAFF. For the CDR3, the DNA is TGTGCCAGCAGCCCCTGGGGGATCAAGGGGAACACTGAAGCTTTCTTT. The full variable domain, its missing parts supplied by reference TRBV5-4 and TRBJ1-1, is ETGVTQSPTHLIKTRGQQVTLRCSSQSGHNTVSWYQQALGQGPQFIFQYYREEENGRGNFPPRFSGLQFPNYSSELNVNALELDDSALYLCASSPWGIKGNTEAFFGQGTRLTVV.

This sequence joins TRBV5-4 and TRBJ1-1, with D unresolved. The length of the CDR3 is 13 residues. The ends were cut back, 4 bases at V and 0 bases at J, with 7 bases in the middle. The germline gives CDR1 SGHNT, CDR2 YYREEE (reference sequence). The CDR3 DNA follows: TGTGCCAGCAGCACCGCCCTGAACACTGAAGCTTTCTTT. This translates into CASSTALNTEAFF.

The rearrangement uses TRBV6-6 and TRBJ2-4; tentative D call: TRBD2 (5 bases). The germline CDR1 and CDR2 sequences are MNHNY and SVGAGI (reference sequence). The CDR3 contains 11 residues. V gave up 6 bases and J gave up 13 bases, with 13 bases separating them. DNA of the CDR3: TGTGCCAGCAGCCTTGGACCGGGGCAGTACTTC. The encoded protein is CASSLGPGQYF.

The J gene is TRBJ2-1, the V gene TRBV2, with D maybe TRBD2 (7 bases). CDR1 SNHLY and CDR2 FYNNEI come from the germline V gene. V lost 7 bases, J lost 7 bases, and 17 bases lay in between. The length of the CDR3 is 14 residues. CDR3 residues: CASTATGRGNEQFF. CDR3 sequence (DNA): TGTGCCAGCACGGCCACAGGGCGGGGGAATGAGCAGTTCTTC.

This clone was counted a single time. V usage is TRBV6-5 and J usage is TRBJ2-7; 8 bases align to TRBD1. The CDR3 consists of 16 residues. V was pared by 0 bases and J by 2 bases, with 6 bases of the junction left unmatched. Germline V gene lookup returns CDR1 MNHEY and CDR2 SVGAGI. CDR3 amino acids: CASSYSVTGATYEQYF. In DNA, the CDR3 is TGTGCCAGCAGTTACTCGGTGACAGGGGCTACCTACGAGCAGTACTTC.

V gene TRBV2 combines with J gene TRBJ2-5, with 11 bases fitting TRBD1. The CDR3 extends over 15 amino acids. Germline loops: CDR1 SNHLY, CDR2 FYNNEI. The V segment lost 7 bases and the J segment 5 bases; nucleotides outside the gene matches: 9. CDR3 residues: CASNPGQGVRETQYF. The CDR3 DNA sequence: TGTGCCAGCAATCCGGGACAGGGGGTCCGGGAGACCCAGTACTTC.

The chain joins TRBV19 to TRBJ2-5; TRBD1 might be the D (6 bases). V lost 5 bases and J 7 bases, leaving 17 bases between the germline ends. CDR3 length: 14 amino acids. Per the germline V gene, CDR1 is LNHDA and CDR2 is SQIVND (reference sequence). The CDR3 region has the DNA TGTGCCAGTAGTTTGGACAGAGACATGGGGACCCAGTACTTC. Protein sequence: CASSLDRDMGTQYF.

V usage is TRBV6-6 and J usage is TRBJ1-6; tentative D call: TRBD1 (5 bases). The ends were cut back, 6 bases at V and 2 bases at J, with 11 bases in the middle. The CDR3 is 15 residues long. From germline, CDR1 is MNHNY and CDR2 SVGAGI (reference sequence). The CDR3: CASSLRQTYNSPLHF. CDR3 DNA: TGTGCCAGCAGCTTAAGACAGACCTATAATTCACCCCTCCACTTT.

This sequence joins TRBV10-3 and TRBJ1-2; a weak D match, TRBD1 (6 bases). Germline V gives CDR1 ENHRY, CDR2 SYGVKD. V lost 6 bases and J 6 bases, leaving 11 bases between the germline ends. The CDR3 is 12 residues long. The DNA of the CDR3 is TGTGCCATCAGCCGAGACAGGAATGGCTACACCTTC. It is translated as CAISRDRNGYTF.

The chain's CDR3 is CATERSYNEQFF. In DNA, the CDR3 is TGCGCCACCGAGAGGTCCTACAATGAGCAGTTCTTC. This sequence joins TRBV10-1 and TRBJ2-1; D uncertain. Germline V gene data show CDR1 as WNHNN and CDR2 as SYGVQD (reference sequence). CDR3 length equals 12 residues. Between the trimmed V and J ends, which lost 10 bases and 1 base, there was a span of 8 bases.

The chain has TRBV7-3 and TRBJ2-2; D unresolved. Trimming removed 5 bases from V and 6 bases from J, with 10 bases in between. The CDR3 is 13 amino acids. Per germline, CDR1 SGHTA and CDR2 FQGTGA. The CDR3 bases are TGTGCCAGCAGCCAAGACGGCTCCGGGGAGCTGTTTTTT. This gives the protein CASSQDGSGELFF.

A remark on this clone: Its ends do not fully match the called genes, so a read error is possible. This rearrangement joins TRBV10-3 to TRBJ2-5; 7 positions agree with TRBD1. This CDR3 region has 15 residues. Per germline, CDR1 ENHRY and CDR2 SYGVKD. CDR3 loop: CAISKSDREGETQYF. The DNA for the CDR3 is TGTGCCATCAGTAAGTCCGACAGGGAAGGGGAGACCCAGTACTTC.

The V call is TRBV5-1, the J call TRBJ1-6; TRBD1 aligns across 7 bases. Germline values: CDR1 SGHRS, CDR2 YFSETQ. With 2 bases clipped from V and 6 bases from J, the junction kept 2 bases outside the gene matches. This CDR3 is built from 14 residues. CDR3 sequence reads: CASSLGQVNSPLHF. Written as DNA, the CDR3 is TGCGCCAGCAGCTTAGGACAGGTTAATTCACCCCTCCACTTT.

V is TRBV9 and J is TRBJ1-2, with 8 bases aligning to TRBD1. CDR3 length: 14 amino acids. Germline CDR1 reads SGDLS; CDR2 reads YYNGEE. Unmatched junction bases numbered 7, after V lost 1 base and J lost 8 bases. The CDR3 DNA reads TGTGCCAGCAGCGTATCTCAGGGGGCAGGAGGCTACACCTTC. Translating gives CASSVSQGAGGYTF.

The rearrangement joins TRBV30 to TRBJ1-2; D possibly corresponds to TRBD1 (6 bases). Trimming removed 5 bases at V and 4 bases at J, with 11 bases between. Germline V gives CDR1 GTSNPN, CDR2 SVGIG (reference sequence). The CDR3 is made up of 12 amino acids. The CDR3 loop is CAWPRGGYGYTF. CDR3 coding DNA: TGTGCCTGGCCCAGGGGCGGCTATGGCTACACCTTC.

The chain links TRBV4-1 to TRBJ1-4; TRBD1 agrees at 7 bases. V shed 2 bases, J shed 3 bases, and the junction held 15 bases outside the gene matches. CDR1 and CDR2 from the germline V gene are MGHRA and YSYEKL. The CDR3 totals 19 residues. CDR3 in DNA: TGCGCCAGCAGCCAAACCTTTTTTCAGGGGGAGTCGCCTAATGAAAAACTGTTTTTT. Its translation: CASSQTFFQGESPNEKLFF.

The CDR3 DNA follows: TGTGCCAGCAGCGGACCGACCGGGGGGGGCCAGTACTTC. It yields the protein CASSGPTGGGQYF. The rearrangement joins TRBV9 to TRBJ2-5; 8 nucleotides line up with TRBD2. The germline CDR1 and CDR2 sequences are SGDLS and YYNGEE. There are 13 residues in the CDR3. Trimming removed 3 bases from V and 10 bases from J; junction bases left unmatched: 8.

J is TRBJ1-1 and V is TRBV6-6; TRBD1 aligns across 9 bases. Germline V lookup: CDR1 MNHNY, CDR2 SVGAGI (reference sequence). V trimming: 8 bases; J trimming: 7 bases; junction bases outside the gene matches: 8. The CDR3 consists of 13 residues. The CDR3 DNA sequence: TGTGCCAGCGCGACAGGGGGTGGAAATGAAGCTTTCTTT. Amino acid sequence: CASATGGGNEAFF.

The count of this clone is one. The rearrangement links TRBV6-4 to TRBJ1-2; possibly TRBD1 for D (6 bases). Trimming shortened V by 3 bases and J by 7 bases, and 12 bases separated the two germline ends. This CDR3 spans 13 amino acids. From germline, CDR1 is MRHNA and CDR2 SNTAGT. The CDR3 region has the DNA TGTGCCAGCAGTGATTCACAGGGATCTGGCTACACCTTC. Its protein product is CASSDSQGSGYTF.

Here the CDR3 DNA reads TGTGCCAGCAGCCCCCCGGGACAGGGTATGAACTATGGCTACACCTTC. Translated: CASSPPGQGMNYGYTF. J is TRBJ1-2 and V is TRBV28, with 9 bases that match TRBD1. Trimming took 6 bases from V and 2 from J; bases not matched to a gene: 10. The V gene's germline CDR1 is MDHEN and CDR2 SYDVKM. The CDR3 is made up of 16 amino acids.

This chain uses TRBV13 with TRBJ1-1; D is possibly TRBD1 (5 bases). CDR1 is PRHDT, CDR2 FYEKMQ, per germline (reference sequence). Trimming removed 4 bases from V and 3 bases from J, with 15 bases in between. The CDR3 runs to 15 residues. CDR3 DNA sequence: TGTGCCAGCAGCTCCGGGGGGTGGGGCGACACTGAAGCTTTCTTT. It yields the protein CASSSGGWGDTEAFF.

The gene calls are TRBV11-2 and TRBJ2-2, with D possibly TRBD2 on 6 matching bases. From germline, CDR1 is SGHAT and CDR2 FQNNGV. Trimming shortened V by 7 bases and J by 1 base, and 10 bases separated the two germline ends. The CDR3 loop spans 14 amino acids. The CDR3 is CASTAGQNTGELFF. CDR3 DNA sequence: TGTGCCAGCACGGCGGGGCAGAACACCGGGGAGCTGTTTTTT.

This clone was counted only a few times. The chain joins TRBV5-4 to TRBJ1-1; TRBD1 might be the D (5 bases). The CDR3 covers 14 residues. V was clipped by 2 bases and J by 0 bases, with 8 bases between them. Germline V CDR1 and CDR2: SGHNT, YYREEE (reference sequence). The CDR3 DNA sequence: TGTGCCAGCAGCTTTGACAGCATGAACACTGAAGCTTTCTTT. This codes for CASSFDSMNTEAFF.

The gene calls are TRBV15 and TRBJ1-5, with no clear D. V dropped 0 bases and J dropped 6 bases, with 6 bases sitting between them. The CDR3 extends over 13 amino acids. Per the germline V gene, CDR1 is LNHNV and CDR2 is YYDKDF (reference sequence). This chain's CDR3 is CATSRDPSQPQHF. CDR3 nucleotide sequence: TGTGCCACCAGCAGAGATCCAAGTCAGCCCCAGCATTTT.

The gene calls are TRBV29-1 and TRBJ2-1; TRBD1 matches 8 bases. In germline, CDR1 is SQVTM, CDR2 ANQGSEA. V lost 4 bases, J lost 3 bases, and 8 bases stayed unmatched. The CDR3 is made up of 15 amino acids. The CDR3 reads CSVGEGQGVYNEQFF. DNA for the CDR3: TGCAGCGTTGGGGAAGGACAGGGAGTCTACAATGAGCAGTTCTTC.

CDR3 DNA sequence: TGTGCCAGCACCACCTTGGGCACGAACACTGAAGCTTTCTTT. It codes for CASTTLGTNTEAFF. The chain is built from TRBV9 and TRBJ1-1, with D unclear. Trimming took 6 bases from V and 1 from J, leaving 13 bases between them. Per germline, CDR1 SGDLS and CDR2 YYNGEE. The CDR3 runs 14 residues.

The chain combines TRBV10-1 with TRBJ2-2, with 7 bases identical to TRBD2. V lost 5 bases and J lost 1; bases outside the gene matches: 4. In germline, CDR1 is WNHNN, CDR2 SYGVQD (reference sequence). The CDR3 length is 15 residues. CDR3 region: CASSRSGENTGELFF. CDR3 nucleotide sequence: TGCGCCAGCAGTCGGAGCGGGGAGAACACCGGGGAGCTGTTTTTT.

The V call is TRBV6-5, the J call TRBJ1-6, with D unresolved. Germline lookup yields CDR1 MNHEY and CDR2 SVGAGI. V was clipped by 6 bases and J by 4 bases, with 13 bases between them. This CDR3 region has 15 residues. DNA for the CDR3: TGTGCCAGCAGATCCTTCACGGAATATAATTCACCCCTCCACTTT. This sequence encodes CASRSFTEYNSPLHF.

The table lists this clone with a few counts. The V gene is TRBV2, the J gene TRBJ1-5; maybe TRBD1 (6 bases). Trimming took 7 bases from V and 1 from J, leaving 11 bases between them. Germline V gene data show CDR1 as SNHLY and CDR2 as FYNNEI. The CDR3 contains 14 residues. CDR3 protein: CASTGARSNQPQHF. As DNA, the CDR3 is TGTGCCAGCACGGGGGCTCGGAGCAATCAGCCCCAGCATTTT.

This clone has a handful of counts. The chain combines TRBV4-2 with TRBJ2-1; D not resolved. The V gene lost 2 bases and the J gene lost 7 bases, with 12 bases spanning the gap. The CDR3 spans 14 residues. Per germline, CDR1 LGHNA and CDR2 YNFKEQ. In DNA form, the CDR3 reads TGTGCCAGCAGCCAAAGTTGGCAGCAAAATGAGCAGTTCTTC. Amino acid sequence: CASSQSWQQNEQFF.